Presented here are 10 T cell receptor beta chains from one specimen sequenced in a study of blood T cell repertoires in COVID-19. Method: immunoSEQ multiplex PCR; TCRdb's copy keeps in-frame clones and lacks some. The sample contains about 250,000 clones, around 85% of which appear only once. Sequencing was performed on PBMCs or T cells enriched from blood (not recorded which). These receptors all come from a woman in her forties or fifties with acute COVID-19.

V gene TRBV19 combines with J gene TRBJ1-2, with 9 bases aligning to TRBD1. This CDR3 is 14 amino acids long. Germline CDR1 reads LNHDA; CDR2 reads SQIVND (reference sequence). Trimming at V came to 5 bases and at J to 4 bases, leaving 5 bases not matched to a gene. The DNA of the CDR3 is TGTGCCAGTAGTCCGGGACAGGGACTCTATGGCTACACCTTC. Translating it yields CASSPGQGLYGYTF.

V is TRBV6-2 or TRBV6-3 and J is TRBJ2-5, with 15 bases lining up with TRBD2. Trimming at V came to 3 bases and at J to 8 bases, leaving 16 bases not matched to a gene. The CDR3 sequence is 19 residues long. Germline CDR1 and CDR2: MNHEY and SVGEGT. The CDR3 DNA follows: TGTGCCAGCAGTTATTCCGGCGAGGGACTAGCGGGGGGCGTAGAAACCCAGTACTTC. Its protein is CASSYSGEGLAGGVETQYF.

CDR3 in amino acids: CASSLAGASGNTIYF. The CDR3 nucleotides read TGCGCCAGCAGCTTAGCAGGGGCCTCTGGAAACACCATATATTTT. The genes are TRBV5-1 and TRBJ1-3; D may be TRBD1 (6 bases). V was clipped by 2 bases and J by 0 bases, with 9 bases between them. Germline V lookup: CDR1 SGHRS, CDR2 YFSETQ. The length of the CDR3 is 15 residues.

The chain links TRBV5-4 to TRBJ2-2; 8 nucleotides agree with TRBD2. The junction had 2 bases not matched to a gene; V was cut back by 6 bases and J by 1 base. This CDR3 contains 14 residues. Germline V gives CDR1 SGHNT, CDR2 YYREEE (reference sequence). The CDR3 DNA is TGTGCCAGCACGGCGGGGGGGAACACCGGGGAGCTGTTTTTT. Translating it yields CASTAGGNTGELFF.

The V gene is TRBV19, the J gene TRBJ1-1, with TRBD1 as a possible D gene (5 bases). Germline values: CDR1 LNHDA, CDR2 SQIVND (reference sequence). V gave up 5 bases and J gave up 5 bases, with 21 bases separating them. The CDR3 runs 16 residues. CDR3: CASSSPPGFVDTEAFF. CDR3 DNA sequence: TGTGCCAGTAGTTCCCCCCCAGGGTTTGTTGATACTGAAGCTTTCTTT.

The rearrangement joins TRBV5-4 to TRBJ1-1; TRBD1 might be the D (6 bases). The CDR3 contains 16 residues. V was pared by 0 bases and J by 6 bases, with 18 bases between. The germline gives CDR1 SGHNT, CDR2 YYREEE (reference sequence). The DNA of the CDR3 is TGTGCCAGCAGCTTGGGCCCGGTAACGGACAGCTCTGAAGCTTTCTTT. Residues: CASSLGPVTDSSEAFF.

This clone came up a few times. The V and J genes are TRBV7-2 and TRBJ1-1; TRBD1 is a possible D gene (6 bases). CDR1 and CDR2 (germline): SGHTA, FQGNSA. Trimming stripped 4 bases from V and 3 bases from J, with 12 bases between. This CDR3 is 14 amino acids long. CDR3 in amino acids: CASSWNQGYTEAFF. The CDR3 DNA reads TGTGCCAGCAGCTGGAACCAGGGGTACACTGAAGCTTTCTTT.

This clone was detected only a few times. The rearrangement links TRBV7-2 to TRBJ2-7; 8 nucleotides align to TRBD2. The CDR3 is made up of 15 amino acids. The germline V gene has CDR1 SGHTA and CDR2 FQGNSA. The ends lost 1 base at V and 0 bases at J; junction bases unmatched: 2. CDR3 protein: CASSLELADSYEQYF. The CDR3 DNA reads TGTGCCAGCAGCTTAGAACTAGCGGACTCCTACGAGCAGTACTTC.

V usage is TRBV7-2 and J usage is TRBJ2-2, with TRBD2 identical over 14 bases. V was pared by 6 bases and J by 4 bases, with 4 bases of the junction left unmatched. The CDR3 is made up of 16 amino acids. Germline loops: CDR1 SGHTA, CDR2 FQGNSA. The CDR3 DNA sequence: TGTGCCAGCAGTTCTGGACTAGCGGGGGGCACCGGGGAGCTGTTTTTT. As protein: CASSSGLAGGTGELFF.

V is TRBV30 and J is TRBJ2-5; 16 bases agree with TRBD2. Looked up from germline, CDR1 is GTSNPN and CDR2 is SVGIG (reference sequence). V shed 8 bases, J shed 4 bases, and the junction held 4 bases outside the gene matches. This CDR3 is 14 amino acids long. The CDR3 DNA is TGTGCCGGGACTAGCGGGGGGGTCCCAGAGACCCAGTACTTC. This gives the protein CAGTSGGVPETQYF.